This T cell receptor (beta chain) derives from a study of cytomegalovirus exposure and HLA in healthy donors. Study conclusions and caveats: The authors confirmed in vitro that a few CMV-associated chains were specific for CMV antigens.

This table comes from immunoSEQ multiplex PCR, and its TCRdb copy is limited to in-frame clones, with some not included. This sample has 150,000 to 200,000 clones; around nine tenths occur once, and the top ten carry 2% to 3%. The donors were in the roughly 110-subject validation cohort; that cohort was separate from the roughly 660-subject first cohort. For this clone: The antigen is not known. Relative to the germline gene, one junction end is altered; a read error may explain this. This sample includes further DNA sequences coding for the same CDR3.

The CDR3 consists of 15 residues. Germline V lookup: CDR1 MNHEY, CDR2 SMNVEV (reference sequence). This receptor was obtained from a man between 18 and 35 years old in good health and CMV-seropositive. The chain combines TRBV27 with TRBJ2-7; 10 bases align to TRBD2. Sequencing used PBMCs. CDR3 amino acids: CASSFTSGASYEQYF. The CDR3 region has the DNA TGTGCCAGCAGTTTTACTAGCGGGGCGTCCTATGAGCAGTACTTC.